The subject of this entry is one T cell receptor (beta chain). Antigen specificity is unknown. This entry belongs to a study of regulatory T cells in long-lasting Graves disease. Turning to the study itself: The antithyroid drugs taken by newly diagnosed Graves' patients had been used for under 3 months.

Study-wide points: Persistent Graves' disease cases displayed lower TCR diversity than newly diagnosed ones. Persistent patients shared more public clonotypes (fewer than 3,000) than newly diagnosed patients (around 1,000).

Both iRepertoire HTBI primers and Arm-PCR of CDR3 regions were used to build the TCR beta libraries. MiXCR, run by TCRdb on the multiplex PCR reads, gives a single entry per CDR3 protein. The repertoire has approximately 300,000 distinct CDR3 sequences, 15% to 20% of them found once; the top ten carry approximately 35%. The time point here: newly diagnosed GD, antithyroid drugs for less than 3 months. With RNA extracted from PBMCs as input, the TCR library was made. An endocrinology department in Xi'an, China, supplied the patients. V gave up 3 bases and J gave up 2 bases, with 7 bases separating them. Germline CDR1 reads MNHEY; CDR2 reads SMNVEV (reference sequence). The CDR3 runs 13 residues.

This chain links TRBV27 with TRBJ2-5; D unclear. This TCR was sampled from a female donor with Graves disease. The sequencing used peripheral blood mononuclear cells (PBMCs), collected at new diagnosis, from a patient treated with antithyroid drugs. The CDR3 nucleotides are TGTGCCAGCAGTTTGAGGCAGCAAGAGACCCAGTACTTC. This codes for CASSLRQQETQYF.